This T cell receptor (beta chain) comes out of a study of T cell responses to AZD1222 COVID-19 vaccine. Study-level points and caveats: All repertoire sampling was performed exclusively after the peak T cell response. With two AZD1222 doses given, Spike-specific TCR breadth and depth both rose. The donor cohort was predominantly white British with a female majority, and clonal diversity may have been underestimated.

Assay: immunoSEQ multiplex PCR; the TCRdb copy retains only in-frame clones and omits some. The sample contains 90,000 to 120,000 clones, approximately 90% of which appear only once. As regards this clone: Its antigen is currently unknown.

Second doses at about 4 or about 12 weeks were pooled. Here the sequenced sample was peripheral blood, taken 28 days after the second AZD1222 dose. This receptor was obtained from an adult who received the AZD1222 COVID-19 vaccine.

This chain's CDR3 is CASSLGGRGMGSPLHF. CDR3 bases: TGTGCCAGCAGCTTGGGCGGCAGGGGGATGGGTTCACCCCTCCACTTT. This chain uses TRBV5-4 with TRBJ1-6, with 7 positions matching TRBD1. There are 16 residues in the CDR3. Germline CDR1 reads SGHNT; CDR2 reads YYREEE (reference sequence). The junction had 9 bases not matched to a gene; V was cut back by 0 bases and J by 9 bases. The full variable domain, completed using reference TRBV5-4 and TRBJ1-6, is ETGVTQSPTHLIKTRGQQVTLRCSSQSGHNTVSWYQQALGQGPQFIFQYYREEENGRGNFPPRFSGLQFPNYSSELNVNALELDDSALYLCASSLGGRGMGSPLHFGNGTRLTVT.